The 31 T cell receptor beta chains presented below share a single source sample, sequenced in a study of shared clonotypes between healthy human individuals. TCRdb keeps only in-frame clones here, not all; method: immunoSEQ multiplex PCR. Of roughly 2.4 million clones in the sample, approximately 95% are singletons; the top ten hold about 0.13%. Sequenced: naive CD4+ T cells sorted from blood. Subset: CD45RA+ positively selected. Receptor source: a man between 18 and 29 years old in good health.

The chain uses TRBV25-1 and TRBJ2-1; D gene ambiguous. Trimming pared 7 bases from V and 9 bases from J, leaving 22 bases between. The germline V gene encodes CDR1 MGHDK and CDR2 SYGVNS. The CDR3 contains 15 residues. The chain's CDR3 is CASTPTTILPGEQFF. DNA for the CDR3: TGTGCCAGCACCCCAACAACTATTCTTCCGGGTGAGCAGTTCTTC.

The chain is built from TRBV7-2 and TRBJ1-4; D gene unclear. Trimming shortened V by 0 bases and J by 6 bases, and 8 bases separated the two germline ends. This CDR3 spans 14 amino acids. Germline V gives CDR1 SGHTA, CDR2 FQGNSA. The CDR3 reads CASSLAWADEKLFF. The CDR3 DNA follows: TGTGCCAGCAGCTTAGCATGGGCAGATGAAAAACTGTTTTTT.

V usage is TRBV27 and J usage is TRBJ2-7; 9 bases are shared with TRBD2. The CDR3 loop spans 13 amino acids. V lost 4 bases and J lost 4; bases outside the gene matches: 2. Germline V gives CDR1 MNHEY, CDR2 SMNVEV (reference sequence). Here the CDR3 DNA reads TGTGCCAGCAGTTCGCTAGCGGGGTACGAGCAGTACTTC. Its translation is CASSSLAGYEQYF.

The sample holds one count of this clone. The chain has TRBV2 and TRBJ2-7, with no clear D. CDR1 and CDR2 from the germline V gene are SNHLY and FYNNEI. The CDR3 totals 12 residues. V shed 0 bases and J shed 6 bases, with 6 bases lying between them. CDR3 loop: CASSEAPIEQYF. The DNA of the CDR3 is TGTGCCAGCAGTGAAGCCCCGATCGAGCAGTACTTC.

V is TRBV18 and J is TRBJ2-4; no firm D call. The CDR3 is made up of 15 amino acids. Trimming cost V 2 bases and J 2 bases, with 10 bases left between them. Germline V CDR1 and CDR2: KGHSH, LQKENI. CDR3 region: CASSPARTTKNIQYF. As DNA, the CDR3 is TGTGCCAGCTCACCAGCAAGGACCACCAAAAACATTCAGTACTTC.

This chain connects TRBV2 to TRBJ2-7; 10 nucleotides line up with TRBD2. This CDR3 spans 15 amino acids. Per the germline V gene, CDR1 is SNHLY and CDR2 is FYNNEI. V was clipped by 4 bases and J by 3 bases; unmatched bases: 6. The CDR3 loop is CASSVWASGSYEQYF. The DNA for the CDR3 is TGTGCCAGCAGTGTTTGGGCTAGCGGGAGCTACGAGCAGTACTTC.

The chain uses TRBV12-2 and TRBJ1-4. TRBV12-2 is termed a pseudogene. The CDR3 covers 21 residues. The DNA of the CDR3 is TGTGCAAGTCGCTTAGTAACCCTAAGAGACCCTCTGGAATCAACTAATGAAAAACTGTTTTTT. The encoded protein is CASRLVTLRDPLESTNEKLFF.

This chain joins TRBV27 and TRBJ2-7, with D possibly matching TRBD1 (6 bases). Germline CDR1 and CDR2: MNHEY and SMNVEV (reference sequence). This CDR3 has 13 amino acids. Trimming took off 4 bases at V and 4 bases at J, with 11 bases between the two ends. CDR3 nucleotide sequence: TGTGCCAGCAGTTGGGACATCGCTTACGAGCAGTACTTC. Protein product: CASSWDIAYEQYF.

This chain links TRBV11-3 with TRBJ2-1; no firm D call. The CDR3 spans 14 residues. Germline CDR1 and CDR2: SGHNT and YENEEA. The ends were cut back, 2 bases at V and 10 bases at J, with 15 bases in the middle. CDR3 amino acids: CASSLRASLGEQFF. CDR3 DNA: TGTGCCAGCAGCTTAAGGGCTTCGCTAGGGGAGCAGTTCTTC.

Turning to this clone: Distinct nucleotide sequences in the sample also encode this CDR3. The rearrangement links TRBV30 to TRBJ2-2, with D maybe TRBD2 (5 bases). The CDR3 loop spans 12 amino acids. V lost 3 bases and J 5 bases, leaving 7 bases between the germline ends. Germline CDR1 reads GTSNPN; CDR2 reads SVGIG (reference sequence). CDR3 sequence: CAWREGTGELFF. The CDR3, as DNA: TGTGCCTGGAGAGAGGGTACCGGGGAGCTGTTTTTT.

J is TRBJ2-5 and V is TRBV29-1; 8 bases map to TRBD1. V was clipped by 4 bases and J by 2 bases; unmatched bases: 6. There are 14 residues in the CDR3. CDR1 and CDR2 (germline): SQVTM, ANQGSEA. The CDR3 coding sequence is TGCAGCGTTGGGGCAGGGGGCTGGCAAGAGACCCAGTACTTC. Translation: CSVGAGGWQETQYF.

The chain combines TRBV10-3 with TRBJ2-7; D is perhaps TRBD1 (6 bases). V lost 5 bases to trimming and J lost 4 bases, with 18 bases between them. The CDR3 contains 15 residues. CDR1 ENHRY and CDR2 SYGVKD come from the germline V gene. The CDR3 DNA sequence: TGTGCCATCAGTTCCGGGACACTAAATCGTTACGAGCAGTACTTC. This translates into CAISSGTLNRYEQYF.

This clone has only one observation. The CDR3 loop is CASSLAPTEIYEQYF. CDR3 bases: TGTGCCAGCAGCTTAGCCCCCACCGAGATCTACGAGCAGTACTTC. The chain recombines TRBV11-2 with TRBJ2-7; D remains unclear. CDR3 length: 15 residues. V was clipped by 1 base and J by 3 bases, with 13 bases between them. Germline V lookup: CDR1 SGHAT, CDR2 FQNNGV.

The V gene is TRBV28, the J gene TRBJ2-7; 7 bases are shared with TRBD2. This CDR3 contains 15 residues. Germline V gene sequence: CDR1 MDHEN, CDR2 SYDVKM. Trimming removed 5 bases from V and 4 bases from J; junction bases left unmatched: 11. The CDR3 region has the DNA TGTGCCAGCAGTCCCACCGGACGGGGGGAGTACGAGCAGTACTTC. Residues: CASSPTGRGEYEQYF.

This clone was observed a few times. The chain couples TRBV2 to TRBJ2-7; 10 bases are shared with TRBD1. V gave up 4 bases and J gave up 8 bases; unmatched junction bases: 5. CDR1 and CDR2 (germline): SNHLY, FYNNEI. The CDR3 loop spans 13 amino acids. The CDR3 nucleotides read TGTGCCAGCAGTGTGGGACAGGGGTTGAAGCAGTACTTC. Amino acids: CASSVGQGLKQYF.

In its sample, this clone was seen once. The V gene is TRBV5-1, the J gene TRBJ1-1; D unclear. The ends were cut back, 1 base at V and 4 bases at J, with 11 bases in the middle. This CDR3 region has 14 residues. From germline, CDR1 is SGHRS and CDR2 YFSETQ. The CDR3 nucleotides read TGCGCCAGCAGCTTGTTCGAGTGGAGCACTGAAGCTTTCTTT. This sequence encodes CASSLFEWSTEAFF.

V gene TRBV10-3 combines with J gene TRBJ1-3; 8 nucleotides match TRBD1. In germline, CDR1 is ENHRY, CDR2 SYGVKD. There are 18 residues in the CDR3. V trimming: 3 bases; J trimming: 0 bases; junction bases outside the gene matches: 10. The CDR3 here is CAISEAGDRLGSGNTIYF. The CDR3 DNA reads TGTGCCATCAGTGAAGCGGGGGACAGGCTCGGCTCTGGAAACACCATATATTTT.

This chain connects TRBV5-1 to TRBJ2-7, with a tentative D call TRBD2 (6 bases). The V end was cut by 2 bases, the J end by 6 bases, with 18 bases between. This CDR3 is built from 15 residues. The germline V gene encodes CDR1 SGHRS and CDR2 YFSETQ. CDR3 region: CASSLGTRDLGEQYF. CDR3 bases: TGCGCCAGCAGCTTAGGCACCCGGGACTTGGGCGAGCAGTACTTC.

The chain is built from TRBV10-1 and TRBJ2-3; D might be TRBD1 or TRBD2, each matching 5 bases. Germline V lookup: CDR1 WNHNN, CDR2 SYGVQD (reference sequence). The CDR3 is made up of 15 amino acids. The V end lost 6 bases, the J end lost 0 bases, and 13 bases lay between the germline ends. The DNA of the CDR3 is TGCGCCAGCAGGGAAGGGGAGCGGAGCACAGATACGCAGTATTTT. Its translation: CASREGERSTDTQYF.

The gene calls are TRBV6-5 and TRBJ1-2; D remains unclear. The CDR3 runs to 15 residues. V lost 6 bases, J lost 0 bases, and 14 bases lay in between. Germline assignment: CDR1 MNHEY and CDR2 SVGAGI. The CDR3 loop reads CASRMLGAANYGYTF. The CDR3 DNA reads TGTGCCAGCAGAATGCTGGGTGCCGCTAACTATGGCTACACCTTC.

The chain recombines TRBV30 with TRBJ2-7; D gene uncertain. The CDR3 covers 12 residues. V lost 6 bases and J 10 bases, leaving 19 bases between the germline ends. Looked up from germline, CDR1 is GTSNPN and CDR2 is SVGIG (reference sequence). The CDR3: CACLVFGTEQYF. Here the CDR3 DNA reads TGTGCCTGCTTGGTTTTTGGAACGGAACAGTACTTC.

The chain combines TRBV6-5 with TRBJ1-4; D unclear. The CDR3 length is 13 residues. CDR1 is MNHEY and CDR2 is SVGAGI in the germline V gene. The V end lost 8 bases, the J end lost 4 bases, and 11 bases lay between the germline ends. CDR3: CASRERSNEKLFF. DNA of the CDR3: TGTGCCAGCCGCGAGCGGAGTAATGAAAAACTGTTTTTT.

The chain links TRBV18 to TRBJ1-6; D gene uncertain. This CDR3 region has 15 residues. V shed 1 base and J shed 6 bases, with 10 bases lying between them. Germline CDR1 is KGHSH and CDR2 is LQKENI. CDR3 sequence (DNA): TGTGCCAGCTCACCACGGGAGGTTGTTAATTCACCCCTCCACTTT. This encodes CASSPREVVNSPLHF.

This sequence joins TRBV7-6 and TRBJ1-4; possible D gene TRBD1, 5 bases. Germline-derived CDR1 and CDR2 are SGHVS and FNYEAQ. V dropped 6 bases and J dropped 7 bases, with 18 bases sitting between them. There are 15 residues in the CDR3. CDR3 DNA: TGTGCCAGCAGTCCCACGACATCGGGGACTGAAAAACTGTTTTTT. Its translation: CASSPTTSGTEKLFF.

The gene calls are TRBV29-1 and TRBJ2-3; D is unresolved. V gave up 0 bases and J gave up 4 bases, with 20 bases separating them. The CDR3 is made up of 17 amino acids. CDR1 SQVTM and CDR2 ANQGSEA come from the germline V gene. The CDR3 reads CSVEDLNWQERADTQYF. The DNA for the CDR3 is TGCAGCGTTGAAGATCTCAACTGGCAGGAACGGGCAGATACGCAGTATTTT.

The chain employs TRBV30 and TRBJ2-1; 9 bases agree with TRBD2. This CDR3 has 15 residues. Looked up from germline, CDR1 is GTSNPN and CDR2 is SVGIG (reference sequence). The junction had 7 bases not matched to a gene; V was cut back by 3 bases and J by 4 bases. CDR3 nucleotide sequence: TGTGCCTGGAGGGGGAGGCTAGCGGGGTACAATGAGCAGTTCTTC. It translates to CAWRGRLAGYNEQFF.

The V call is TRBV5-1, the J call TRBJ2-2, with TRBD2 as a possible D gene (5 bases). This CDR3 contains 16 residues. Germline V gene sequence: CDR1 SGHRS, CDR2 YFSETQ. V was clipped by 4 bases and J by 3 bases, with 16 bases between them. The CDR3 DNA reads TGCGCCAGCAGCCCGTCCCGGGGAGTTGACACCGGGGAGCTGTTTTTT. Protein: CASSPSRGVDTGELFF.

The V call is TRBV6-5, the J call TRBJ2-1; D gene ambiguous. The CDR3 loop spans 14 amino acids. Germline CDR1 and CDR2: MNHEY and SVGAGI. Deletions cut 10 bases from V and 0 bases from J, with 13 bases between. CDR3 bases: TGTGCCACTAAGCTGGCTGACTCCTACAATGAGCAGTTCTTC. The encoded protein is CATKLADSYNEQFF.

The gene calls are TRBV30 and TRBJ1-3; D call uncertain. Trimming pared 1 base from V and 2 bases from J, leaving 12 bases between. The V gene's germline CDR1 is GTSNPN and CDR2 SVGIG (reference sequence). This CDR3 has 15 amino acids. CDR3: CAWSGEGKTGNTIYF. For the CDR3, the DNA is TGTGCCTGGAGTGGGGAGGGAAAGACTGGAAACACCATATATTTT. Looking up the rest from reference TRBV30 and TRBJ1-3 gives the full variable domain: SQTIHQWPATLVQPVGSPLSLECTVEGTSNPNLYWYRQAAGRGLQLLFYSVGIGQISSEVPQNLSASRPQDRQFILSSKKLLLSDSGFYLCAWSGEGKTGNTIYFGEGSWLTVV.

This chain joins TRBV7-8 and TRBJ2-7; 10 bases align to TRBD1. Unmatched junction bases numbered 7, after V lost 5 bases and J lost 3 bases. Germline V gene data show CDR1 as SGHVS and CDR2 as FQNEAQ. This CDR3 is built from 15 residues. CDR3 region: CASSRQGALGYEQYF. As DNA, the CDR3 is TGTGCCAGCAGCCGACAGGGGGCTTTGGGCTACGAGCAGTACTTC.

The J gene is TRBJ2-7, the V gene TRBV2, with D uncertain. The germline V and J ends were trimmed by 8 bases and 7 bases, with 15 bases remaining between them. The CDR3 contains 12 residues. CDR1 is SNHLY, CDR2 FYNNEI, per germline. The CDR3 DNA sequence: TGTGCCAGCGGCCTTCGGGTTCGGGAGCAGTACTTC. Encoded protein: CASGLRVREQYF. Full variable domain (missing parts from reference TRBV2 and TRBJ2-7): EPEVTQTPSHQVTQMGQEVILRCVPISNHLYFYWYRQILGQKVEFLVSFYNNEISEKSEIFDDQFSVERPDGSNFTLKIRSTKLEDSAMYFCASGLRVREQYFGPGTRLTVT.